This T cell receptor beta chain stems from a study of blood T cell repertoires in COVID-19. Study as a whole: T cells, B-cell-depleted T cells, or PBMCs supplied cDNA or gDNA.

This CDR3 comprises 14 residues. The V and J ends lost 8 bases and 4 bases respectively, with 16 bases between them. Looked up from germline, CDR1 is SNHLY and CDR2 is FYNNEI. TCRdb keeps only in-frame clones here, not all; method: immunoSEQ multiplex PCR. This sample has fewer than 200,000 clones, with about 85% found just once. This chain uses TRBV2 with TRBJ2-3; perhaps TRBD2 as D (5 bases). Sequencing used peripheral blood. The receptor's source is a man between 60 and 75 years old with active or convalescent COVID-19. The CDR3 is CASQGRVDPDTQYF. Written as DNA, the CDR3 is TGTGCCAGCCAAGGGCGGGTTGATCCAGATACGCAGTATTTT.